This T cell receptor (beta chain) was sequenced during a study of CD8 T cells in Susac syndrome. Germline V gives CDR1 MNHEY, CDR2 SVGAGI. The CDR3 is 15 amino acids. Trimming cost V 2 bases and J 0 bases, with 9 bases left between them. In the multiple sclerosis control group, patients were treatment-naive and had stable or active relapsing-remitting disease. After extraction with the RNeasy kit, roughly 0.5 to 1 ug of the RNA was reverse transcribed using random hexamers. MiXCR, applied by TCRdb to the immunoSEQ multiplex PCR reads, yields one record per CDR3 protein. The top ten clones hold 0.15% to 0.2% of a sample with around 180,000 distinct CDR3 sequences, 85% to 95% of them seen once.

The rearrangement uses TRBV6-5 and TRBJ2-3; TRBD1 is a possible D gene (5 bases). Sequencing used CD8+ T cells from PBMCs. The receptor was derived from a human donor with multiple sclerosis. The CDR3 bases are TGTGCCAGCAGTTACATTCAGGGTAGCACAGATACGCAGTATTTT. It codes for CASSYIQGSTDTQYF.